Reported below is one TCR beta chain. The data were obtained in a study of blood T cell repertoires in COVID-19. The overall study: PBMCs, B-cell-depleted T cells, or T cells were the source of the cDNA or gDNA that made up the material.

Authors' methods: By means of reference gene primer amplification, nucleated cell counts were estimated. Here immunoSEQ multiplex PCR was the method, and the copy in TCRdb shows in-frame clones only, minus some. V, J and clone size were drawn from that table, and D and trimming were deduced from the DNA. The sample has about 200,000 clones, approximately 86% seen once. Per germline, CDR1 KGHDR and CDR2 SFDVKD. The CDR3 has 13 residues. Trimming stripped 5 bases from V and 4 bases from J, with 10 bases between. Study members were between about 18 and 95 years old and lived in about two dozen US regions. Membership in each cohort depended on participant-reported clinical history.

V gene TRBV24-1 combines with J gene TRBJ1-2, with D unresolved. The TCR sequence derives from a woman aged 25 to 39 who had recovered from COVID-19. Sequenced: PBMCs or T cells enriched from blood (not recorded which). CDR3 sequence (DNA): TGTGCCACCAGTGGGGCAGGCTTCTATGGCTACACCTTC. This translates into CATSGAGFYGYTF.